These 24 T cell receptor beta chains were all obtained from the same sample, sequenced in a study of blood T cell repertoires in COVID-19. Profiled with immunoSEQ multiplex PCR; TCRdb holds only in-frame clones, not every one. The sample records 150,000 to 200,000 clones, 80% being singletons. Sequenced input: PBMCs or T cells enriched from blood (not recorded which). All receptors derive from a middle-aged man who had recovered from COVID-19.

J is TRBJ1-5 and V is TRBV30; D is undetermined. V lost 4 bases, J lost 5 bases, and 18 bases lay in between. The CDR3 is made up of 15 amino acids. The germline V gene has CDR1 GTSNPN and CDR2 SVGIG (reference sequence). CDR3 protein: CAWTDSRSHYQPQHF. Here the CDR3 DNA reads TGTGCCTGGACGGACTCCCGGAGCCACTATCAGCCCCAGCATTTT.

This chain joins TRBV2 and TRBJ1-2, with D unresolved. V was cut by 10 bases and J by 2 bases, with 20 bases left in between. This CDR3 has 15 residues. CDR1 SNHLY and CDR2 FYNNEI come from the germline V gene. CDR3 protein: CATTAGKPVNYGYTF. DNA of the CDR3: TGTGCCACCACGGCGGGGAAGCCGGTAAACTATGGCTACACCTTC.

This clone was counted once. The J gene is TRBJ2-1, the V gene TRBV7-6; D remains unclear. Trimming shortened V by 4 bases and J by 0 bases, and 10 bases separated the two germline ends. Germline CDR1 is SGHVS and CDR2 is FNYEAQ. The CDR3 totals 15 residues. CDR3 sequence (DNA): TGTGCCAGCAGCTCACAGATTAGCTCCTACAATGAGCAGTTCTTC. It codes for CASSSQISSYNEQFF.

The chain recombines TRBV7-9 with TRBJ2-5; D remains ambiguous. The ends were cut back, 5 bases at V and 4 bases at J, with 17 bases in the middle. CDR1 and CDR2 from the germline V gene are SEHNR and FQNEAQ (reference sequence). The CDR3 totals 15 residues. For the CDR3, the DNA is TGTGCCAGCAGCCGGATGTCCCGGGTAGGAGAGACCCAGTACTTC. This codes for CASSRMSRVGETQYF.

The chain links TRBV3-1 (or the pseudogene TRBV3-2) to TRBJ1-5, with a possible D match to TRBD1 (6 bases). V was pared by 5 bases and J by 0 bases, with 11 bases between. The CDR3 contains 15 residues. Germline V lookup: CDR1 LGHDT, CDR2 YNNKEL (reference sequence). CDR3 DNA sequence: TGTGCCAGCAGCACGGGACACATTAGCAATCAGCCCCAGCATTTT. Translated: CASSTGHISNQPQHF.

This chain connects TRBV7-6 to TRBJ1-1; D is unclear. The V gene's germline CDR1 is SGHVS and CDR2 FNYEAQ. Trimming removed 6 bases from V and 0 bases from J, with 5 bases in between. This CDR3 is built from 12 residues. The CDR3 sequence: CASSPMNTEAFF. The DNA for the CDR3 is TGTGCCAGCAGTCCAATGAACACTGAAGCTTTCTTT.

J is TRBJ1-3 and V is TRBV19, with unresolved D. CDR3 length: 14 residues. Trimming took 8 bases from V and 0 from J, leaving 11 bases between them. Looked up from germline, CDR1 is LNHDA and CDR2 is SQIVND (reference sequence). The CDR3, as DNA: TGTGCCAGTCGCCTCGGGGACTCTGGAAACACCATATATTTT. Translating gives CASRLGDSGNTIYF.

The rearrangement uses TRBV6-2 or TRBV6-3 and TRBJ1-2, with a weak D call TRBD1 (5 bases). The CDR3 is 13 residues long. The ends were cut back, 6 bases at V and 3 bases at J, with 11 bases in the middle. Germline V gene lookup returns CDR1 MNHEY and CDR2 SVGEGT. The CDR3 DNA sequence: TGTGCCAGCAGCCCGACAGTCTACTATGGCTACACCTTC. It translates to CASSPTVYYGYTF.

This chain uses TRBV29-1 with TRBJ2-5, with 15 bases identical to TRBD2. The CDR3 length is 14 residues. V was pared by 7 bases and J by 13 bases, with 13 bases of the junction left unmatched. Germline-derived CDR1 and CDR2 are SQVTM and ANQGSEA. The CDR3 loop is CSAIFGLAGGSWYF. The CDR3 nucleotides are TGCAGCGCTATATTCGGACTAGCGGGGGGGTCCTGGTACTTC. The variable domain in full, with the rest retrieved from reference TRBV29-1 and TRBJ2-5, is SAVISQKPSRDICQRGTSLTIQCQVDSQVTMMFWYRQQPGQSLTLIATANQGSEATYESGFVIDKFPISRPNLTFSTLTVSNMSPEDSSIYLCSAIFGLAGGSWYFGPGTRLLVL.

The chain is built from TRBV9 and TRBJ1-2, with D possibly being TRBD1 (5 bases). V lost 4 bases and J 10 bases, leaving 17 bases between the germline ends. Germline CDR1 reads SGDLS; CDR2 reads YYNGEE. The CDR3 sequence is 13 residues long. Here the CDR3 reads CASSQPWGELYTF. CDR3 nucleotide sequence: TGTGCCAGCAGCCAACCTTGGGGCGAGCTCTACACCTTC.

This chain connects TRBV3-1 (or the pseudogene TRBV3-2) to TRBJ1-5; weak D call: TRBD1 (5 bases). Trimming stripped 2 bases from V and 6 bases from J, with 11 bases between. CDR1 is LGHDT, CDR2 YNNKEL, per germline (reference sequence). The CDR3 runs 14 residues. As DNA, the CDR3 is TGTGCCAGCAGCCAATCGGGGGGAAGTCAGCCCCAGCATTTT. Protein product: CASSQSGGSQPQHF.

This CDR3 is CASSVAGTSGYEQYF. The CDR3 DNA sequence: TGTGCCAGCAGCGTAGCTGGGACTAGCGGCTACGAGCAGTACTTC. The chain uses TRBV9 and TRBJ2-7; 11 bases agree with TRBD2. The CDR3 length is 15 residues. Germline lookup yields CDR1 SGDLS and CDR2 YYNGEE. The trim removed 0 bases at V and 3 bases at J, leaving 2 bases unmatched.

This chain connects TRBV7-8 to TRBJ1-5, with D unresolved. The V gene's germline CDR1 is SGHVS and CDR2 FQNEAQ. V was pared by 3 bases and J by 6 bases, with 12 bases between. The CDR3 runs 14 residues. This CDR3 reads CASSFEGSRQPQHF. The CDR3 DNA reads TGTGCCAGCAGCTTTGAGGGTAGCCGTCAGCCCCAGCATTTT.

This rearrangement joins TRBV6-4 to TRBJ2-4; 7 bases match TRBD1. The CDR3 runs to 15 residues. CDR1 is MRHNA, CDR2 SNTAGT, per germline. Trimming took 6 bases from V and 2 from J; bases not matched to a gene: 7. The CDR3 spells CASRTGTDSKNIQYF. The CDR3 DNA sequence: TGTGCCAGCAGGACCGGGACAGATTCCAAAAACATTCAGTACTTC.

V is TRBV15 and J is TRBJ1-6, with 8 bases aligning to TRBD1. Losses at the gene ends were 5 bases for V and 5 bases for J; bases not matched to a gene: 2. Germline V gives CDR1 LNHNV, CDR2 YYDKDF (reference sequence). The CDR3 spans 14 residues. CDR3 residues: CATSPGQDNSPLHF. CDR3 coding DNA: TGTGCCACCAGCCCGGGACAGGATAATTCACCCCTCCACTTT.

As DNA, the CDR3 is TGTGCCTGGAGTGAAGCGGAAGAGACCCAGTACTTC. Translated, it gives CAWSEAEETQYF. V and J are TRBV30 and TRBJ2-5; tentatively, D is TRBD2 (5 bases). Per germline, CDR1 GTSNPN and CDR2 SVGIG (reference sequence). V lost 1 base, J lost 3 bases, and 6 bases lay in between. The CDR3 is 12 residues long.

The rearrangement links TRBV19 to TRBJ2-5, with TRBD2 matching over 10 bases. Germline V gene lookup returns CDR1 LNHDA and CDR2 SQIVND (reference sequence). The V segment lost 5 bases and the J segment 7 bases; nucleotides outside the gene matches: 7. The CDR3 loop spans 14 amino acids. This CDR3 is CASSPGLAAVTQYF. The CDR3, as DNA: TGTGCCAGTAGTCCCGGACTAGCGGCGGTGACCCAGTACTTC.

J is TRBJ2-7 and V is TRBV18, with a weak D call TRBD1 (6 bases). V was cut by 0 bases and J by 2 bases, with 11 bases left in between. The CDR3 sequence is 15 residues long. In germline, CDR1 is KGHSH, CDR2 LQKENI. The CDR3 sequence: CASSPPNQGTYEQYF. The CDR3 DNA sequence: TGTGCCAGCTCACCACCCAATCAGGGGACCTACGAGCAGTACTTC.

The chain combines TRBV29-1 with TRBJ1-1; 9 bases agree with TRBD1. V lost 5 bases, J lost 2 bases, and 6 bases stayed unmatched. The CDR3 consists of 14 residues. Germline V gene lookup returns CDR1 SQVTM and CDR2 ANQGSEA. In nucleotides, the CDR3 is TGCAGCGTTTATCCGGGACAGGGTAACACTGAAGCTTTCTTT. Translated: CSVYPGQGNTEAFF.

The chain joins TRBV30 to TRBJ1-4; D unclear. The V gene's germline CDR1 is GTSNPN and CDR2 SVGIG (reference sequence). The CDR3 sequence is 13 residues long. Deletions cut 3 bases from V and 7 bases from J, with 12 bases between. The CDR3 reads CAWRRLPGEKLFF. The CDR3 DNA is TGTGCCTGGAGACGGTTGCCGGGTGAAAAACTGTTTTTT.

Here the CDR3 DNA reads TGTGCCAGCAGCAGCGCCAGCTCTGGCTCCTACGAGCAGTACTTC. This encodes CASSSASSGSYEQYF. The gene calls are TRBV6-5 and TRBJ2-7; D unresolved. The CDR3 has 15 residues. Germline assignment: CDR1 MNHEY and CDR2 SVGAGI. V lost 6 bases, J lost 0 bases, and 15 bases lay in between.

This chain links TRBV19 with TRBJ1-5; maybe TRBD1 (5 bases). This CDR3 spans 16 amino acids. The V end lost 6 bases, the J end lost 7 bases, and 22 bases lay between the germline ends. Germline CDR1 LNHDA, CDR2 SQIVND (reference sequence). The CDR3 region has the DNA TGTGCCAGTAGCCCAGCCCGAACGGGTGCAGGGCAGCCCCAGCATTTT. Residues: CASSPARTGAGQPQHF.

The genes are TRBV5-4 and TRBJ2-7; 8 nucleotides align to TRBD1. From germline, CDR1 is SGHNT and CDR2 YYREEE (reference sequence). V gave up 3 bases and J gave up 5 bases; unmatched junction bases: 7. The CDR3 extends over 14 amino acids. The CDR3 DNA is TGTGCCAGCAGCTCCAGGGACAGGCTCAACGAGCAGTACGTC. Translation gives CASSSRDRLNEQYV.

The chain combines TRBV12-5 with TRBJ2-1; 9 bases agree with TRBD2. V lost 1 base, J lost 6 bases, and 4 bases stayed unmatched. CDR3 length: 15 amino acids. Germline CDR1 and CDR2: LGHNT and FRNRAP. This CDR3 is CASGLEGGGGNEQFF. The CDR3, as DNA: TGTGCTAGTGGTTTGGAGGGCGGGGGGGGCAATGAGCAGTTCTTC.